These T cell receptor beta chains were read from a single sample in a study of OX40 agonist ivuxolimab in advanced cancers. Clones were sequenced by immunoSEQ multiplex PCR, and TCRdb holds only the in-frame ones, with some missing. The sample lists approximately 70,000 clones; roughly 90% were seen once. Sequencing used CD4+ or CD8+ T cells sorted from blood, obtained in a trial of the OX40 agonist ivuxolimab. The receptors stem from an adult with an advanced solid tumor such as melanoma, head and neck, liver or kidney cancer. Both conserved end residues are part of each CDR3. A D gene is named only where the DNA matches it firmly. The size of a clone is reported for some rows only, either as once, few or many, or as a class for expanded clones.

length	V	J	D	size	CDR3	DNA
13	TRBV30	TRBJ2-7	NA	NA	CAWCKIRDHEQYF	TGTGCCTGGTGTAAAATCAGGGACCACGAGCAGTACTTC
11	TRBV20-1	TRBJ1-2	NA	NA	CSASQNYGYTF	TGCAGTGCTAGTCAGAACTATGGCTACACCTTC
16	TRBV5-6	TRBJ1-3	NA	NA	CASSLDGRNSGNTIYF	TGTGCCAGCAGCTTGGATGGCAGAAACTCTGGAAACACCATATATTTT
12	TRBV27	TRBJ2-3	TRBD2	NA	CASSPSGGTQYF	TGTGCCAGCAGCCCCTCGGGAGGTACGCAGTATTTT
14	TRBV2	TRBJ2-7	TRBD1	once	CANTRGQGRYEQYF	TGTGCCAACACTCGGGGACAGGGCCGGTACGAGCAGTACTTC
15	TRBV30	TRBJ2-7	TRBD1	NA	CAWSVRRDRPCEQYF	TGTGCCTGGAGTGTACGAAGGGACAGACCTTGCGAGCAGTACTTC
14	TRBV27	TRBJ2-5	NA	once	CASSTRQPQETQYF	TGTGCCAGCAGTACAAGACAGCCCCAAGAGACCCAGTACTTC
13	TRBV29-1	TRBJ1-1	NA	NA	CSVERNMNTEAFF	TGCAGCGTTGAAAGGAACATGAACACTGAAGCTTTCTTT
12	TRBV6-6	TRBJ1-2	NA	NA	CASSLANYGYTF	TGTGCCAGCAGTTTAGCTAACTATGGCTACACCTTC
15	TRBV27	TRBJ2-1	TRBD2	NA	CASGPLGGRIYEQFF	TGTGCCAGCGGGCCCCTTGGCGGGAGGATTTATGAGCAGTTCTTC
16	TRBV14	TRBJ2-4	NA	NA	CASSQEPGGRRNIQYF	TGTGCCAGCAGCCAAGAACCTGGGGGACGGAGAAACATTCAGTACTTC
13	TRBV30	TRBJ1-2	NA	NA	CAWSAGVNYGYTF	TGTGCCTGGAGTGCCGGGGTCAACTATGGCTACACCTTC
13	TRBV19	TRBJ1-1	TRBD1	NA	CASSITGDTEAFF	TGTGCCAGTAGTATCACAGGGGACACTGAAGCTTTCTTT
15	TRBV11-1	TRBJ2-7	TRBD2	NA	CASSSGLAGAYEQYF	TGTGCCAGCAGCTCAGGACTAGCGGGAGCCTACGAGCAGTACTTC
15	TRBV7-8	TRBJ2-3	NA	NA	CASSLRYSSTDTQYF	TGTGCCAGCAGCTTAAGATATTCTAGCACAGATACGCAGTATTTT
17	TRBV7-9	TRBJ2-1	NA	NA	CASIKGLGTGYTDEQFF	TGTGCCAGCATCAAAGGACTCGGGACGGGTTATACGGATGAGCAGTTCTTC
16	TRBV19	TRBJ2-1	TRBD2	NA	CASRPGGTYSYNEQFF	TGTGCCAGTAGGCCGGGAGGCACCTACTCCTACAATGAGCAGTTCTTC
13	TRBV11-2	TRBJ1-1	NA	NA	CASSLASNRRAFF	TGTGCCAGCAGCTTAGCTTCAAACCGACGAGCTTTCTTT
14	TRBV11-2	TRBJ1-1	NA	few	CASSLQRGGDEAFF	TGTGCCAGCAGCTTACAGAGGGGAGGTGATGAAGCTTTCTTT
15	TRBV11-1	TRBJ2-2	TRBD2	NA	CASSPGLGDTGELFF	TGTGCCAGCAGCCCTGGACTAGGAGACACCGGGGAGCTGTTTTTT
15	TRBV6-1	TRBJ2-1	TRBD2	NA	CASSDGGGVYNEQFF	TGTGCCAGCAGTGACGGGGGAGGGGTTTACAATGAGCAGTTCTTC
15	TRBV28	TRBJ1-5	NA	NA	CASRTPDRTNQPQHF	TGTGCCAGCCGTACCCCGGACAGAACCAATCAGCCCCAGCATTTT
15	TRBV5-4	TRBJ2-2	TRBD2	NA	CASSGLAANTGELFF	TGTGCCAGCAGCGGACTAGCGGCAAACACCGGGGAGCTGTTTTTT
15	TRBV7-2	TRBJ2-1	NA	once	CASSVPVGDVNEQFF	TGTGCCAGCAGCGTTCCCGTGGGAGATGTCAATGAGCAGTTCTTC